The next 14 T cell receptor beta chains were all read from a single sample in a study of T cells in Graves' hyperthyroidism and ophthalmopathy. Regions amplified from RNA transcripts were the TCR beta CDR3 regions. The HTBI primer set drove a first-round RT-PCR of the TCR CDR3. TCRdb independently ran MiXCR on the multiplex PCR reads; one entry per CDR3 protein. The profile covers approximately 370,000 distinct CDR3 sequences, with about 16% appearing a single time and over 25% taken by the ten largest. The specimen was blood. These receptors came from a woman in her thirties with Graves' hyperthyroidism.

This clonotype was seen a few times. The chain couples TRBV28 to TRBJ2-3; 10 nucleotides match TRBD2. The germline V gene has CDR1 MDHEN and CDR2 SYDVKM. This CDR3 comprises 18 residues. The V gene end was trimmed by 5 bases and the J gene end by 2 bases; junction bases not matched to a gene: 13. The chain's CDR3 is CASSGGLSGRLITDTQYF. DNA for the CDR3: TGTGCCAGCAGTGGGGGGCTTAGCGGGAGGTTGATCACAGATACGCAGTATTTT.

This clonotype was seen at least ten times. The chain couples TRBV30 to TRBJ2-3; 8 nucleotides align to TRBD2. CDR3 length: 15 residues. J gave up 2 bases and V 3 bases, and 7 bases lay outside the gene matches. The V gene's germline CDR1 is GTSNPN and CDR2 SVGIG (reference sequence). CDR3 in DNA: TGTGCCTGGAGAAAGGGTAGCGGGACCACAGATACGCAGTATTTT. Translating gives CAWRKGSGTTDTQYF.

This clonotype showed up just a few times. The chain employs TRBV7-3 and TRBJ2-5; tentative D call: TRBD2 (6 bases). This CDR3 is built from 17 residues. Trimming shortened V by 4 bases and J by 3 bases, and 21 bases separated the two germline ends. Germline V gives CDR1 SGHTA, CDR2 FQGTGA. The CDR3 reads CASSSPTSSKPEETQYF. CDR3 DNA sequence: TGTGCCAGCAGCTCTCCGACTAGTTCCAAGCCGGAAGAGACCCAGTACTTC.

This clonotype appeared a few times. V usage is TRBV4-2 and J usage is TRBJ2-3, with D perhaps matching TRBD2 (6 bases). The germline V gene has CDR1 LGHNA and CDR2 YNFKEQ. The CDR3 has 16 residues. Trimming took off 4 bases at V and 0 bases at J, with 14 bases between the two ends. The CDR3 region is CASSRPSEKSTDTQYF. DNA for the CDR3: TGTGCCAGCAGCCGCCCTAGCGAGAAAAGCACAGATACGCAGTATTTT.

The V and J genes are TRBV4-1 and TRBJ2-5, with D unresolved. CDR3 size: 14 residues. CDR1 and CDR2 from the germline V gene are MGHRA and YSYEKL. V was shortened by 4 bases and J by 2 bases, with 11 bases between the two germline ends. CDR3 in amino acids: CASSLWIGQETQYF. CDR3 in DNA: TGCGCCAGCAGCCTATGGATCGGTCAAGAGACCCAGTACTTC.

This clonotype was found many times. V and J are TRBV30 and TRBJ2-7; 8 nucleotides align to TRBD2. CDR3 size: 15 residues. J lost 1 base, V lost 0 bases, and 5 bases had no gene match. Germline-derived CDR1 and CDR2 are GTSNPN and SVGIG (reference sequence). The CDR3 is CAWSVAGAMSYEQYF. The CDR3 DNA follows: TGTGCCTGGAGTGTAGCGGGAGCAATGTCCTACGAGCAGTACTTC.

This clonotype was seen a handful of times. The chain has TRBV10-1 and TRBJ1-2, with D possibly TRBD1 on 6 matching bases. The CDR3 runs to 13 residues. The germline V gene has CDR1 WNHNN and CDR2 SYGVQD (reference sequence). Trimming pared 2 bases from V and 5 bases from J, leaving 9 bases between. The CDR3 region is CASSEDRNYGYTF. DNA for the CDR3: TGCGCCAGCAGTGAGGACAGGAATTATGGCTACACCTTC.

This clonotype was seen ten or more times. The chain combines TRBV20-1 with TRBJ2-3; maybe TRBD2 (5 bases). CDR1 is DFQATT and CDR2 is SNEGSKA in the germline V gene (reference sequence). This CDR3 spans 13 amino acids. V was cut by 5 bases and J by 6 bases, with 15 bases left in between. DNA of the CDR3: TGCAGTGCTCGGACTCATCAGCCGGATACGCAGTATTTT. It encodes CSARTHQPDTQYF.

This clonotype was seen a handful of times. This chain connects TRBV20-1 to TRBJ1-4, with TRBD1 as a possible D gene (6 bases). In germline, CDR1 is DFQATT, CDR2 SNEGSKA (reference sequence). The CDR3 covers 14 residues. The germline V and J ends were trimmed by 1 base and 7 bases, with 13 bases remaining between them. CDR3: CSARGGQGGEKLFF. In DNA, the CDR3 is TGCAGTGCTAGAGGGGGGCAGGGAGGTGAAAAACTGTTTTTT.

This clonotype was seen only a few times. The CDR3 reads CASKGTGSYEQYF. The CDR3 DNA is TGTGCCAGCAAGGGGACAGGTTCCTACGAGCAGTACTTC. This chain connects TRBV2 to TRBJ2-7, with 8 bases aligning to TRBD1. Germline CDR1 reads SNHLY; CDR2 reads FYNNEI. This CDR3 region has 13 residues. J lost 1 base, V lost 7 bases, and 3 bases had no gene match.

This clonotype was recorded many times. This chain joins TRBV18 and TRBJ2-2, with TRBD2 matching over 8 bases. The CDR3 is 16 amino acids. Per germline, CDR1 KGHSH and CDR2 LQKENI. Trimming cost V 6 bases and J 3 bases; bases outside gene matches: 9. CDR3 in amino acids: CASSPWTSQYTGELFF. CDR3 DNA sequence: TGTGCCAGCTCGCCCTGGACTAGCCAGTACACCGGGGAGCTGTTTTTT.

This clonotype has more than one count but fewer than ten. V and J are TRBV29-1 and TRBJ2-1; perhaps D is TRBD1 or TRBD2 (5 bases each). This CDR3 is built from 12 residues. The germline gives CDR1 SQVTM, CDR2 ANQGSEA. Trimming shortened V by 1 base and J by 7 bases, and 8 bases separated the two germline ends. This chain's CDR3 is CSVEGGRNEQFF. In DNA form, the CDR3 reads TGCAGCGTTGAAGGGGGACGAAATGAGCAGTTCTTC.

A word on this clonotype: Given a much more abundant clone one base away, this may be a read error. This chain links TRBV5-1 with TRBJ1-1; D perhaps matches TRBD1 (5 bases). The CDR3 contains 14 residues. Trimming removed 4 bases from V and 3 bases from J, with 13 bases in between. In germline, CDR1 is SGHRS, CDR2 YFSETQ. The CDR3 sequence: CASSRGGGDTEAFF. Written as DNA, the CDR3 is TGCGCCAGCAGCCGTGGGGGGGGGGACACTGAAGCTTTCTTT.

Regarding this clonotype: As the CDR3 is not closed by the conserved phenylalanine or tryptophan, this likely results from a read error. The chain combines TRBV7-3 with TRBJ2-1; a weak D match, TRBD2 (5 bases). Trimming stripped 8 bases from V and 4 bases from J, with 18 bases between. The CDR3 has 15 amino acids. CDR1 and CDR2 from the germline V gene are SGHTA and FQGTGA. In DNA, the CDR3 is TGTGCCAGCTCCCCGGTGCTAGCCTCTTACAATGAGCAGTTCATC. It encodes CASSPVLASYNEQFI.